These 28 T cell receptor beta chains originate from one sample sequenced in a study of chemoradiotherapy in HPV16-positive cancers. The repertoire was sequenced with immunoSEQ multiplex PCR; TCRdb's copy has only in-frame clones and lacks some. The data show more than 10,000 clones, around 66% seen once. Specimen collection occurred from a patient who underwent chemoradiotherapy. These receptors all stem from a human donor with HPV-associated anogenital cancer.

This clone appeared once. The genes are TRBV19 and TRBJ2-1; D is unclear. V lost 8 bases, J lost 0 bases, and 5 bases lay in between. This CDR3 region has 12 residues. CDR1 is LNHDA, CDR2 SQIVND, per germline (reference sequence). The CDR3 reads CASWSSYNEQFF. The CDR3 coding sequence is TGTGCCAGTTGGAGCTCCTACAATGAGCAGTTCTTC.

This chain joins TRBV27 and TRBJ1-5, with 9 bases fitting TRBD1. Germline-derived CDR1 and CDR2 are MNHEY and SMNVEV (reference sequence). CDR3 length: 18 amino acids. V shed 6 bases and J 2 bases; nucleotides not matched to a gene: 14. The CDR3 loop reads CASSPRMGQGRGNQPQHF. The CDR3 DNA sequence: TGTGCCAGCAGCCCACGCATGGGACAGGGCCGGGGCAATCAGCCCCAGCATTTT.

The V call is TRBV6-5, the J call TRBJ1-1; 8 bases match TRBD1. The CDR3 has 14 residues. The trim removed 0 bases at V and 6 bases at J, leaving 3 bases unmatched. The germline gives CDR1 MNHEY, CDR2 SVGAGI. The CDR3 DNA reads TGTGCCAGCAGTTACTCATCACAGGGGGCTGAAGCTTTCTTT. Translating gives CASSYSSQGAEAFF.

The chain employs TRBV2 and TRBJ2-2; the match to TRBD1 covers 7 bases. The CDR3 spans 14 residues. Germline CDR1 and CDR2: SNHLY and FYNNEI. V shed 8 bases, J shed 5 bases, and the junction held 8 bases outside the gene matches. The CDR3 sequence is CASVKGTATGELFF. CDR3 in DNA: TGTGCCAGCGTTAAGGGGACAGCAACCGGGGAGCTGTTTTTT.

The genes are TRBV15 and TRBJ1-1; D unclear. The CDR3 runs to 15 residues. Germline CDR1 is LNHNV and CDR2 is YYDKDF (reference sequence). Trimming took off 3 bases at V and 2 bases at J, with 13 bases between the two ends. The CDR3 reads CATSSGPGLNTEAFF. The CDR3 nucleotides read TGTGCCACCAGCAGCGGCCCGGGTCTCAACACTGAAGCTTTCTTT. Based on the CDR3 plus reference TRBV15 and TRBJ1-1, the full variable domain is DAMVIQNPRYQVTQFGKPVTLSCSQTLNHNVMYWYQQKSSQAPKLLFHYYDKDFNNEADTPDNFQSRRPNTSFCFLDIRSPGLGDTAMYLCATSSGPGLNTEAFFGQGTRLTVV.

V is TRBV28 and J is TRBJ2-7; TRBD2 is a possible D gene (7 bases). The CDR3 contains 14 residues. CDR1 MDHEN and CDR2 SYDVKM come from the germline V gene. Trimming stripped 6 bases from V and 4 bases from J, with 16 bases between. CDR3 sequence (DNA): TGTGCCAGCAGCGACAGGACTAGGAAGTACGAGCAGTACTTC. Translating it yields CASSDRTRKYEQYF.

The CDR3, as DNA: TGTGCCATCAGCAACAGGGGGTCGGGGTTGGGCACTGAAGCTTTCTTT. Its protein product is CAISNRGSGLGTEAFF. The genes are TRBV10-3 and TRBJ1-1, with 8 bases lining up with TRBD1. V lost 6 bases and J lost 4; bases outside the gene matches: 13. The CDR3 spans 16 residues. Germline V lookup: CDR1 ENHRY, CDR2 SYGVKD.

The gene calls are TRBV5-1 and TRBJ1-3, with D hard to call. V was trimmed by 4 bases and J by 0 bases, leaving 14 bases between them. There are 16 residues in the CDR3. From germline, CDR1 is SGHRS and CDR2 YFSETQ. The CDR3 spells CASSDKVTTSGNTIYF. The CDR3 DNA reads as TGCGCCAGCAGCGACAAGGTGACAACCTCTGGAAACACCATATATTTT.

The table lists this clone with a few counts. The chain links TRBV4-1 to TRBJ1-3; D gene uncertain. The CDR3 loop spans 17 amino acids. Germline-derived CDR1 and CDR2 are MGHRA and YSYEKL. Trimming took off 2 bases at V and 0 bases at J, with 14 bases between the two ends. As DNA, the CDR3 is TGCGCCAGCAGCCAAACTCCGACCCCTCGCTCTGGAAACACCATATATTTT. This sequence encodes CASSQTPTPRSGNTIYF.

This clone was observed a handful of times. This sequence joins TRBV11-2 and TRBJ2-7, with unresolved D. Germline CDR1 SGHAT, CDR2 FQNNGV. This CDR3 spans 11 amino acids. V lost 5 bases to trimming and J lost 2 bases, with 4 bases between them. DNA for the CDR3: TGTGCCAGCAGCCCCGCCTACGAGCAGTACTTC. Translation: CASSPAYEQYF.

This clone is medium-sized by share. Sequence at one end of the junction differs from germline and may be a read error. J is TRBJ1-1 and V is TRBV19, with unresolved D. The CDR3 has 14 amino acids. The germline gives CDR1 LNHDA, CDR2 SQIVND (reference sequence). The CDR3 region is CASRMTRGYTEAFF. CDR3 DNA sequence: TGTGCCAGTCGTATGACCAGAGGGTACACTGAAGCTTTCTTT.

This chain links TRBV30 with TRBJ1-3, with D unresolved. CDR1 is GTSNPN and CDR2 is SVGIG in the germline V gene (reference sequence). V dropped 2 bases and J dropped 0 bases, with 11 bases sitting between them. The CDR3 contains 15 residues. For the CDR3, the DNA is TGTGCCTGGAGTCGTTCGCGGAACTCTGGAAACACCATATATTTT. Its translation: CAWSRSRNSGNTIYF.

The genes are TRBV6-6 and TRBJ1-1, with TRBD1 as a possible D gene (5 bases). The CDR3 is made up of 14 amino acids. Germline CDR1 MNHNY, CDR2 SVGAGI (reference sequence). Between the trimmed V and J ends, which lost 2 bases and 1 base, there was a span of 8 bases. The CDR3: CASSYEGPNTEAFF. CDR3 nucleotide sequence: TGTGCCAGCAGTTACGAGGGACCGAACACTGAAGCTTTCTTT.

The V call is TRBV29-1, the J call TRBJ2-1; D is unclear. Per germline, CDR1 SQVTM and CDR2 ANQGSEA. V was cut by 5 bases and J by 7 bases, with 12 bases left in between. CDR3 length equals 12 residues. The CDR3 DNA reads TGCAGCGTTCTCAGAGACGGGAATGAGCAGTTCTTC. It translates to CSVLRDGNEQFF.

The rearrangement links TRBV7-2 to TRBJ1-2, with 7 bases fitting TRBD1. V lost 1 base to trimming and J lost 6 bases; unmatched junction nucleotides: 5. Germline lookup yields CDR1 SGHTA and CDR2 FQGNSA. The CDR3 runs to 14 residues. Here the CDR3 reads CASSLGRGMDGYTF. As DNA, the CDR3 is TGTGCCAGCAGCTTAGGCAGGGGGATGGATGGCTACACCTTC.

The chain carries TRBV9 and TRBJ2-2; D perhaps matches TRBD1 (5 bases). CDR3 length equals 13 residues. Germline V lookup: CDR1 SGDLS, CDR2 YYNGEE. V was cut by 4 bases and J by 6 bases, with 10 bases left in between. Here the CDR3 DNA reads TGTGCCAGCAGCCCTAGGGGTCCCGGGGAGCTGTTTTTT. This gives the protein CASSPRGPGELFF.

V usage is TRBV5-6 and J usage is TRBJ1-4; 8 bases agree with TRBD1. Per the germline V gene, CDR1 is SGHDT and CDR2 is YYEEEE. The V segment lost 0 bases and the J segment 6 bases; nucleotides outside the gene matches: 7. The CDR3 totals 16 residues. CDR3 DNA sequence: TGTGCCAGCAGCTTGGGCAGGGGGCGAAGGGATGAAAAACTGTTTTTT. Translated, it gives CASSLGRGRRDEKLFF.

The chain joins TRBV5-4 to TRBJ2-3; TRBD2 agrees at 9 bases. The CDR3 has 16 residues. The trim removed 2 bases at V and 1 base at J, leaving 5 bases unmatched. From germline, CDR1 is SGHNT and CDR2 YYREEE (reference sequence). The chain's CDR3 is CASSFVAGGRTDTQYF. The CDR3 nucleotides are TGTGCCAGCAGCTTTGTCGCGGGGGGGCGCACAGATACGCAGTATTTT. The full variable domain, its missing parts supplied by reference TRBV5-4 and TRBJ2-3, is ETGVTQSPTHLIKTRGQQVTLRCSSQSGHNTVSWYQQALGQGPQFIFQYYREEENGRGNFPPRFSGLQFPNYSSELNVNALELDDSALYLCASSFVAGGRTDTQYFGPGTRLTVL.

V usage is TRBV6-4 and J usage is TRBJ2-1; D is unclear. V lost 3 bases and J lost 8, with 14 bases in between. This CDR3 comprises 14 residues. Germline V lookup: CDR1 MRHNA, CDR2 SNTAGT. The CDR3 reads CASSESVSVDEQFF. The CDR3 nucleotides are TGTGCCAGCAGTGAGTCGGTCAGTGTCGATGAGCAGTTCTTC.

The V and J genes are TRBV10-3 and TRBJ1-2, with 7 bases lining up with TRBD1. The V segment lost 6 bases and the J segment 3 bases; nucleotides outside the gene matches: 4. This CDR3 has 13 residues. CDR1 and CDR2 from the germline V gene are ENHRY and SYGVKD. CDR3: CAIRPGTDYGYTF. Here the CDR3 DNA reads TGTGCCATCAGACCCGGGACAGACTATGGCTACACCTTC.

V usage is TRBV18 and J usage is TRBJ1-2, with unresolved D. The CDR3 loop spans 13 amino acids. Trimming cost V 3 bases and J 8 bases, with 13 bases left between them. CDR1 is KGHSH and CDR2 is LQKENI in the germline V gene. The CDR3 bases are TGTGCCAGCTCACCGAATGACGGGATCGGCTACACCTTC. Translated: CASSPNDGIGYTF.

This clone was seen more than once but under ten times. The chain couples TRBV5-1 to TRBJ1-5; no clear D gene. Germline loops: CDR1 SGHRS, CDR2 YFSETQ. There are 13 residues in the CDR3. V was pared by 0 bases and J by 7 bases, with 8 bases between. CDR3 sequence reads: CASSLDVGQPQHF. The CDR3 region has the DNA TGCGCCAGCAGCTTGGATGTAGGGCAGCCCCAGCATTTT.

A few counts support this clone. The rearrangement joins TRBV25-1 to TRBJ1-5; 8 bases match TRBD1. The CDR3 runs to 13 residues. Germline CDR1 reads MGHDK; CDR2 reads SYGVNS. Trimming took 4 bases from V and 4 from J; bases not matched to a gene: 0. CDR3 bases: TGTGCCAGCAGTGGGACAGGGAATCAGCCCCAGCATTTT. Its protein is CASSGTGNQPQHF.

This clone has more than one count but fewer than ten. The chain recombines TRBV6-6 with TRBJ2-2; tentative D call: TRBD2 (6 bases). Germline V CDR1 and CDR2: MNHNY, SVGAGI (reference sequence). Trimming removed 6 bases from V and 3 bases from J, with 17 bases in between. There are 16 residues in the CDR3. As DNA, the CDR3 is TGTGCCAGCAGAAAAACCGGGACTGCCGACACCGGGGAGCTGTTTTTT. The encoded protein is CASRKTGTADTGELFF.

The gene calls are TRBV6-5 and TRBJ2-3; 7 bases fit TRBD2. The CDR3 length is 11 residues. Germline V lookup: CDR1 MNHEY, CDR2 SVGAGI. The V and J ends lost 6 bases and 9 bases, in that order; junction bases with no gene match: 3. The CDR3: CASRGLDTQYF. As DNA, the CDR3 is TGTGCCAGCAGAGGACTAGACACGCAGTATTTT.

The chain carries TRBV27 and TRBJ2-7; D remains unclear. Trimming shortened V by 4 bases and J by 4 bases, and 11 bases separated the two germline ends. This CDR3 has 13 amino acids. Germline V gives CDR1 MNHEY, CDR2 SMNVEV (reference sequence). CDR3 nucleotide sequence: TGTGCCAGCAGTTACACATTTGGGTACGAGCAGTACTTC. Translating gives CASSYTFGYEQYF.

In DNA form, the CDR3 reads TGTGCCAGCAGCCGTCCGGGGACTCTCTCCTACAATGAGCAGTTCTTC. It encodes CASSRPGTLSYNEQFF. The rearrangement links TRBV7-2 to TRBJ2-1; perhaps TRBD2 as D (6 bases). Trimming left V 5 bases short and J 0 bases short, with 14 bases between. Germline values: CDR1 SGHTA, CDR2 FQGNSA. The CDR3 is 16 amino acids.

The rearrangement joins TRBV5-6 to TRBJ2-2; D possibly corresponds to TRBD2 (5 bases). The CDR3 is 15 amino acids. Germline lookup yields CDR1 SGHDT and CDR2 YYEEEE. Trimming left V 0 bases short and J 5 bases short, with 11 bases between. The CDR3, as DNA: TGTGCCAGCAGCTTGGTGGGTAGGGAGACCGGGGAGCTGTTTTTT. It is translated as CASSLVGRETGELFF. Filled out from reference TRBV5-6 and TRBJ2-2, the complete variable domain reads DAGVTQSPTHLIKTRGQQVTLRCSPKSGHDTVSWYQQALGQGPQFIFQYYEEEERQRGNFPDRFSGHQFPNYSSELNVNALLLGDSALYLCASSLVGRETGELFFGEGSRLTVL.